This TCR beta chain was captured by sequencing in a study of T cell responses to AZD1222 COVID-19 vaccine (dated by TCRdb to the early 2020s). Some background on the complete study: A total of around 240 trial participants underwent TCR sequencing, of whom about 210 had received two doses of AZD1222 and some 26 had received two doses of the MenACWY control vaccine. Trial participants were enrolled by age into 18-55, 56-69 and 70-plus year subgroups, with about 150, 27 and 61 TCR-sequenced participants respectively.

About this clone: This receptor's antigen is unknown. Base qualities are missing; no much larger clone stands one base away.

The germline V gene encodes CDR1 SGHRS and CDR2 YFSETQ. The germline ends are 7 bases apart after V is trimmed by 0 bases and J by 1 base. Measured from the cysteine to the phenylalanine, the CDR3 is 14 residues long. CDR3 DNA only is kept here, 42 bases in frame from base 1. The CDR3 regions of human TCRbeta chains were analyzed by immunosequencing. In the authors' own workflow: Repertoire TCRs were checked for matches against a reference library of SARS-CoV-2-specific TCRs that had been generated using the MIRA antigen-specificity platform. Breadth meant the fraction of unique TCRs that were SARS-CoV-2-associated, whereas depth meant the fraction of total T cells that were SARS-CoV-2-associated. Using the MIRA data, every spike-specific TCR was mapped to the spike region that the TCR reacted to and assigned to either a CD4 or a CD8 class. Log10-transformed breadth and depth values were compared by one-way ANOVA with Sidak's multiple comparisons tests. TCRdb retrieved this table from immuneACCESS and kept in-frame rearrangements only. Not all clones are present; in checked studies, unresolved V genes account for under half, and no reason is known for the remainder. V and J calls and clone size are copied from that table; D and trimming were computed from the DNA. This sample gives more than 95,000 clones in total; more than 80% of them show up just once. The ten largest clonotypes hold around 4.4% of the sample.

The time point label corresponds to: about 28 days (+/-7) after the second vaccine dose. AZD1222 recipients whose second dose came at about 4 weeks and those whose second dose came at about 12 weeks were combined into one group, since spike-specific TCR depth and breadth did not differ between the two schedules. Vaccinee samples were obtained from the UK trials COV001 and COV002, which included a single-blind randomized controlled phase 2/3 trial of AZD1222 (ChAdOx1 nCoV-19) in healthy adults. For TCRbeta chain sequencing, PBMC samples from trial participants were taken at day 0 and at day 28 after the second dose. Beyond this particular receptor, the publication reports: Vaccine-associated CD4 TCRs spanned the whole spike protein, with dominant responses in regions 160-218 and 743-854. Conclusions about previously exposed vaccinees are limited, since just five or six AZD1222 recipients were seropositive for SARS-CoV-2 at baseline. Participants were mostly white British, with more females than males. The authors suggested clonal diversity may have been underestimated. Reportedly, almost half of the unique spike-specific TCRs recognized epitopes lying outside the regions that are mutated in the B.1.351 and B.1.1.7 variants. Spike-specific TCR breadth and depth rose significantly after two AZD1222 doses compared with day 0 and with MenACWY recipients. In the small 56-69-year group, the increase in depth fell short of significance, most likely because of low power. Because no samples from the day 14 peak response were available, repertoires could be characterized only after the peak T cell response.

This sequence uses TRBV5-1 and TRBJ1-1; the D gene is unclear. This receptor was identified in an adult who received the AZD1222 COVID-19 vaccine. This specimen consisted of peripheral blood, obtained 28 days after the second AZD1222 dose. The nucleotide sequence is given as TGCGCCAGCAGCTTGGGTGCAGCGAACACTGAAGCTTTCTTT. Its product reads: CASSLGAANTEAFF.